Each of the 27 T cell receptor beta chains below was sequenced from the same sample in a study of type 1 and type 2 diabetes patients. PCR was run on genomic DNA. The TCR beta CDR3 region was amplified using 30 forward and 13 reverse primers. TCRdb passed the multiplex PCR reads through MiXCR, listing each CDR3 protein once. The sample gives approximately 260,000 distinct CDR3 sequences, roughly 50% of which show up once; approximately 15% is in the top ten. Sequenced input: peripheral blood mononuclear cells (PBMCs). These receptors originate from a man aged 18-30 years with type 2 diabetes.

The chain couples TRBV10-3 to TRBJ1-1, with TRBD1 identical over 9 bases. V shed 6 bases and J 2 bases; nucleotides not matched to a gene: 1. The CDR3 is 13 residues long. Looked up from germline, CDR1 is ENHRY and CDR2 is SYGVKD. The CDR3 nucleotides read TGTGCCATCAGGGACAGGGGAAACACTGAAGCTTTCTTT. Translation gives CAIRDRGNTEAFF.

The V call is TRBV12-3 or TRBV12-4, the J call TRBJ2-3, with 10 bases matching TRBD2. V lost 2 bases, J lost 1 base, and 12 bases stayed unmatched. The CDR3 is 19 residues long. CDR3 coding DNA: TGTGCCAGCAGTTTATGGCTAGCGGGAGTCCCGTCCCGCACAGATACGCAGTATTTT. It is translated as CASSLWLAGVPSRTDTQYF.

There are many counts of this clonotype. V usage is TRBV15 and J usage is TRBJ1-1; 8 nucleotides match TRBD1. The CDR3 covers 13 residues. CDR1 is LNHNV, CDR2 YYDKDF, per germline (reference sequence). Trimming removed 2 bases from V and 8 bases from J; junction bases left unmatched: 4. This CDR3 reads CATSRPDRGEAFF. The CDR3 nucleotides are TGTGCCACCAGCAGACCTGACAGGGGAGAAGCTTTCTTT. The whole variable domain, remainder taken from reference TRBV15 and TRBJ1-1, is DAMVIQNPRYQVTQFGKPVTLSCSQTLNHNVMYWYQQKSSQAPKLLFHYYDKDFNNEADTPDNFQSRRPNTSFCFLDIRSPGLGDTAMYLCATSRPDRGEAFFGQGTRLTVV.

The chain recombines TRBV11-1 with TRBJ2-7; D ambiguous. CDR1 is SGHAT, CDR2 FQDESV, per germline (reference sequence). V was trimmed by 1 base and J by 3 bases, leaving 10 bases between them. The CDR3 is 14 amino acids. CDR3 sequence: CASSLVGPNYEQYF. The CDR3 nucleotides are TGTGCCAGCAGCTTAGTAGGACCGAACTACGAGCAGTACTTC.

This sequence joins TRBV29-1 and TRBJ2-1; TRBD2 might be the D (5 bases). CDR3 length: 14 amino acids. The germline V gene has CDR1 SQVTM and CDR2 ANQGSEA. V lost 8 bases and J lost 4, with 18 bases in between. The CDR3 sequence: CSSSPIYRYNEQFF. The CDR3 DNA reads TGCAGCTCTAGCCCCATATATCGTTACAATGAGCAGTTCTTC.

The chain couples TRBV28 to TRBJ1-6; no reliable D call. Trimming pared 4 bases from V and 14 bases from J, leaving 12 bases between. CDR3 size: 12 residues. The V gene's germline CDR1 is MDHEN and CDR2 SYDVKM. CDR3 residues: CASSSLTGTLHF. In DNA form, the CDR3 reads TGTGCCAGCAGTTCCTTAACGGGAACCCTCCACTTT.

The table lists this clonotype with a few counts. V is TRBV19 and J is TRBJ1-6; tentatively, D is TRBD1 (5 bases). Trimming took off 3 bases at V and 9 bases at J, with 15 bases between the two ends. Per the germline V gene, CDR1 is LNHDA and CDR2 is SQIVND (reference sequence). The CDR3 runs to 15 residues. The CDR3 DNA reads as TGTGCCAGTAGTATCGGGCGTCAGGGTGTTTCACCCCTCCACTTT. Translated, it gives CASSIGRQGVSPLHF.

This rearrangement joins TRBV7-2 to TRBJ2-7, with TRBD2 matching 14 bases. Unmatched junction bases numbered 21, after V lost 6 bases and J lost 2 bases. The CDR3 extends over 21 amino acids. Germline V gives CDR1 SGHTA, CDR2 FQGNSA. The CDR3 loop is CASSPPPGTSGRWGRPYEQYF. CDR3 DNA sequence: TGTGCCAGCAGTCCACCTCCAGGGACTAGCGGGAGATGGGGCCGGCCCTACGAGCAGTACTTC.

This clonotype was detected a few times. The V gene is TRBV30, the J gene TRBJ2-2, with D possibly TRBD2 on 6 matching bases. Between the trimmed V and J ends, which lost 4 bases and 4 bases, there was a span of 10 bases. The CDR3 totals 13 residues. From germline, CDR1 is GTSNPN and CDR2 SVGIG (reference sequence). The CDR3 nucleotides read TGTGCCTGGACGGAGGGCTTCACCGGGGAGCTGTTTTTT. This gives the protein CAWTEGFTGELFF. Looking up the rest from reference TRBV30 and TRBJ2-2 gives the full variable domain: SQTIHQWPATLVQPVGSPLSLECTVEGTSNPNLYWYRQAAGRGLQLLFYSVGIGQISSEVPQNLSASRPQDRQFILSSKKLLLSDSGFYLCAWTEGFTGELFFGEGSRLTVL.

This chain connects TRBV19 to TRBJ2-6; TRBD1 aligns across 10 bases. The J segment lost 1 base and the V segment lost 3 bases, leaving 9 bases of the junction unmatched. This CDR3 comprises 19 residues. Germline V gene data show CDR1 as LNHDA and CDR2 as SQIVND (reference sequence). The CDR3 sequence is CASSIPDRGLSSGANVLTF. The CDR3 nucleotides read TGTGCCAGTAGTATCCCCGACAGGGGGCTAAGTTCTGGGGCCAACGTCCTGACTTTC.

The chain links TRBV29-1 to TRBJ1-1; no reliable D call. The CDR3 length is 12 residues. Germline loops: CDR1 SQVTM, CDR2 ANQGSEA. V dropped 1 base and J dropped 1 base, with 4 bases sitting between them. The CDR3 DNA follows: TGCAGCGTTGAAGGGCCGAACACTGAAGCTTTCTTT. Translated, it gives CSVEGPNTEAFF.

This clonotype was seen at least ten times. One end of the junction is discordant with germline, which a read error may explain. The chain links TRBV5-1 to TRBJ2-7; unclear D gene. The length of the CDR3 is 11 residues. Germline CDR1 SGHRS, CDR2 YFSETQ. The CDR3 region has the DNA TGTGCCAGCAGCTCCGGGTACGAGCAGTACTTC. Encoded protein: CASSSGYEQYF.

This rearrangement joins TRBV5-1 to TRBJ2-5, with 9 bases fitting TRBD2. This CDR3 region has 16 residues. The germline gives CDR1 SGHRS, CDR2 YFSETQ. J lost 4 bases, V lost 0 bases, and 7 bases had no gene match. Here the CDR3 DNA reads TGCGCCAGCAGCTTGGTGTCGCGGGGGGGCCTAGAGACCCAGTACTTC. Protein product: CASSLVSRGGLETQYF.

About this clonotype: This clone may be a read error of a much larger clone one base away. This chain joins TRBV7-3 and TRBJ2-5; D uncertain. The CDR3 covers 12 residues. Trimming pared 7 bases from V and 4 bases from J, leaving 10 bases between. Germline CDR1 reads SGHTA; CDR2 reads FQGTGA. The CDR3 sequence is CASIPVVETQYF. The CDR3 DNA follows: TGTGCCAGCATACCGGTCGTAGAGACCCAGTACTTC.

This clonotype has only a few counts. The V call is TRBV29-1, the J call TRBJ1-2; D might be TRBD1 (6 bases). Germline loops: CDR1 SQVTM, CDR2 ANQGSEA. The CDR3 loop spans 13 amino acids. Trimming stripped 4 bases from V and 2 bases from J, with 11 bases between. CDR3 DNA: TGCAGCGTTGGGGCAGGGGTGAACTATGGCTACACCTTC. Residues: CSVGAGVNYGYTF.

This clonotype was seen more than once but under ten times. CDR3 amino acids: CATSSRLSDTDTQYF. Written as DNA, the CDR3 is TGTGCCACCAGCAGTAGGCTTTCTGACACAGATACGCAGTATTTT. The chain couples TRBV15 to TRBJ2-3; no reliable D call. V was cut by 3 bases and J by 2 bases, with 12 bases left in between. The CDR3 runs 15 residues. The germline CDR1 and CDR2 sequences are LNHNV and YYDKDF (reference sequence). The whole variable domain, filled in from reference TRBV15 and TRBJ2-3, reads DAMVIQNPRYQVTQFGKPVTLSCSQTLNHNVMYWYQQKSSQAPKLLFHYYDKDFNNEADTPDNFQSRRPNTSFCFLDIRSPGLGDTAMYLCATSSRLSDTDTQYFGPGTRLTVL.

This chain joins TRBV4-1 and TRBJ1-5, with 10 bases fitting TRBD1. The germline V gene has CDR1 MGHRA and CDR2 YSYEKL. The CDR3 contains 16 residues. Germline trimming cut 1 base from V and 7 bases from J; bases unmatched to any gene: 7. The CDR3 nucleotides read TGCGCCAGCAGCCAAGTAGTGGGGACAGGGGACCAGCCCCAGCATTTT. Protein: CASSQVVGTGDQPQHF.

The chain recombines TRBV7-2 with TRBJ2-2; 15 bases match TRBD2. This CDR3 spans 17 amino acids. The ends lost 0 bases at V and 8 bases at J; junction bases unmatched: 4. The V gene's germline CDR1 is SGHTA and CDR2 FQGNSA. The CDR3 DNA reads TGTGCCAGCAGCTTAGCCCGGACTAGCGGGGGGGCGGGGGAGCTGTTTTTT. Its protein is CASSLARTSGGAGELFF.

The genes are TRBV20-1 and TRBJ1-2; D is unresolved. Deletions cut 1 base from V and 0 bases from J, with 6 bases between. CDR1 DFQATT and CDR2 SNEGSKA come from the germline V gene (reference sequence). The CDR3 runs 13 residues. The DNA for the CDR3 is TGCAGTGCTAGAGGGTCTCCTAACTATGGCTACACCTTC. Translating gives CSARGSPNYGYTF.

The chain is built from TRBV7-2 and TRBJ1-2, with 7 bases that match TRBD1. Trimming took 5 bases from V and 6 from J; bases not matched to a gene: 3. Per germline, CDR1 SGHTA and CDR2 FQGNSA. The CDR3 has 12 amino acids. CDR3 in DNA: TGTGCCAGCAGCAGGGGGCGGAATGGCTACACCTTC. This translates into CASSRGRNGYTF.

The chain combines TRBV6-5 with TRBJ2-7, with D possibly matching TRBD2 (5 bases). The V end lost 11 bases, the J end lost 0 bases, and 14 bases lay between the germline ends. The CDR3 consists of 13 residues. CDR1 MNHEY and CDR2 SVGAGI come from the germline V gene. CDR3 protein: CAPYWRSSYEQYF. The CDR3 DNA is TGTGCCCCCTATTGGAGGAGCTCCTACGAGCAGTACTTC.

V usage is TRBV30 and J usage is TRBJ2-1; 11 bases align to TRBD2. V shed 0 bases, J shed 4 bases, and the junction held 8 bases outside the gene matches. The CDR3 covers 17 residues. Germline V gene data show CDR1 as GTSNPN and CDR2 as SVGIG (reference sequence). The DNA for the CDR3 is TGTGCCTGGAGTGTCCTGACTAGCGGGATTCGTTACAATGAGCAGTTCTTC. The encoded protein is CAWSVLTSGIRYNEQFF.

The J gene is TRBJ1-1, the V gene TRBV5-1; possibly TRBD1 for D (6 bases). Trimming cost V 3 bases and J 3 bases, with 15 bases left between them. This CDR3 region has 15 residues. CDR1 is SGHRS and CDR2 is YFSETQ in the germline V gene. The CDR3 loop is CASSSKQGLDTEAFF. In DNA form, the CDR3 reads TGCGCCAGCAGCTCAAAACAGGGCCTGGACACTGAAGCTTTCTTT.

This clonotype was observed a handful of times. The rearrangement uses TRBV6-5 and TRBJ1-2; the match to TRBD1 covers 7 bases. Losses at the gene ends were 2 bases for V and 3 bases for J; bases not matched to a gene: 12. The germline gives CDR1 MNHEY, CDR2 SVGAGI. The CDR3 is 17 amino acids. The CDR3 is CASSYTPPGGDDYGYTF. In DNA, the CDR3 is TGTGCCAGCAGTTACACCCCTCCAGGGGGAGACGACTATGGCTACACCTTC.

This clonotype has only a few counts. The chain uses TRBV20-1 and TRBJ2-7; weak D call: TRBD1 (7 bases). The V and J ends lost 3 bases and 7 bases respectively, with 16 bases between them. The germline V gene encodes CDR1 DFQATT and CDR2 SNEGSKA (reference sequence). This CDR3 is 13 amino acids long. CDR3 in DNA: TGCAGTGCTAGGGGACAGACTAGTCCTGAGCAGTACTTC. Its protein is CSARGQTSPEQYF.

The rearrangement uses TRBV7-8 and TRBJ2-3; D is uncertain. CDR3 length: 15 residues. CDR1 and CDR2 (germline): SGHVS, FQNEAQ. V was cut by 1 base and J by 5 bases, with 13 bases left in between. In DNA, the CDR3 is TGTGCCAGCAGCTTAGGGCTAGTAGGCGGAGATACGCAGTATTTT. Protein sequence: CASSLGLVGGDTQYF. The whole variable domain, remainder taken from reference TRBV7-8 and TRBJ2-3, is GAGVSQSPRYKVAKRGQDVALRCDPISGHVSLFWYQQALGQGPEFLTYFQNEAQLDKSGLPSDRFFAERPEGSVSTLKIQRTQQEDSAVYLCASSLGLVGGDTQYFGPGTRLTVL.

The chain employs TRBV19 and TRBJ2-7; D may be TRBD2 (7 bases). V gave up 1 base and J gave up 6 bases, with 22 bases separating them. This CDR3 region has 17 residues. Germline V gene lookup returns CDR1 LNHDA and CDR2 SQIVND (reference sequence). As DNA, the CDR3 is TGTGCCAGTAGTATAGGTTTACAGGGAGGGACCGCTCTCGAGCAGTACTTC. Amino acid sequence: CASSIGLQGGTALEQYF.